The 21 T cell receptor beta chains presented below share a single source sample, sequenced in a study of cytomegalovirus exposure and HLA in healthy donors. Researchers ran the PCR with 60 Vbeta and 13 Jbeta primers. The protocol was immunoSEQ multiplex PCR, while the TCRdb copy is restricted to in-frame clones and leaves out a portion. The sample contains under 200,000 clones, around 76% of which appear only once. Sequences were obtained from PBMCs. The receptors were gathered from a man younger than 40 in good health and CMV-seronegative.

The chain links TRBV19 to TRBJ1-5, with a weak D call TRBD1 (5 bases). This CDR3 has 15 amino acids. The V gene's germline CDR1 is LNHDA and CDR2 SQIVND (reference sequence). Trimming left V 3 bases short and J 6 bases short, with 15 bases between. The CDR3 coding sequence is TGTGCCAGTAGTATTTGGAGGGGCATAGTTCAGCCCCAGCATTTT. It translates to CASSIWRGIVQPQHF. Variable domain in full (rest from reference TRBV19 and TRBJ1-5): DGGITQSPKYLFRKEGQNVTLSCEQNLNHDAMYWYRQDPGQGLRLIYYSQIVNDFQKGDIAEGYSVSREKKESFPLTVTSAQKNPTAFYLCASSIWRGIVQPQHFGDGTRLSIL.

The V gene is TRBV19, the J gene TRBJ2-2; D is ambiguous. The V gene's germline CDR1 is LNHDA and CDR2 SQIVND (reference sequence). CDR3 length: 14 residues. V was shortened by 8 bases and J by 1 base, with 11 bases between the two germline ends. CDR3 amino acids: CASLNKMNTGELFF. As DNA, the CDR3 is TGTGCCAGTCTTAACAAGATGAACACCGGGGAGCTGTTTTTT.

V and J are TRBV7-3 and TRBJ1-2; no definite D call. From germline, CDR1 is SGHTA and CDR2 FQGTGA. This CDR3 has 14 amino acids. V lost 4 bases to trimming and J lost 3 bases, with 12 bases between them. CDR3 region: CASSSSRLDYGYTF. CDR3 DNA sequence: TGTGCCAGCAGCTCATCCAGACTCGACTATGGCTACACCTTC.

V gene TRBV6-5 combines with J gene TRBJ2-7; D is uncertain. This CDR3 has 12 amino acids. Germline lookup yields CDR1 MNHEY and CDR2 SVGAGI. Trimming cost V 1 base and J 6 bases, with 7 bases left between them. The CDR3 region is CASSYLSGEQYF. In DNA form, the CDR3 reads TGTGCCAGCAGTTACTTATCGGGCGAGCAGTACTTC.

The V and J genes are TRBV28 and TRBJ2-7, with a tentative D call TRBD2 (6 bases). Germline assignment: CDR1 MDHEN and CDR2 SYDVKM. Trimming cost V 4 bases and J 2 bases, with 21 bases left between them. The CDR3 covers 17 residues. CDR3 in DNA: TGTGCCAGCAGTTCCACCTGGGGACTTCCCTCCCCCTACGAGCAGTACTTC. It translates to CASSSTWGLPSPYEQYF.

The genes are TRBV19 and TRBJ2-3, with a possible D match to TRBD1 (6 bases). Trimming shortened V by 2 bases and J by 2 bases, and 11 bases separated the two germline ends. Germline V CDR1 and CDR2: LNHDA, SQIVND (reference sequence). This CDR3 has 15 amino acids. CDR3 nucleotide sequence: TGTGCCAGTAGTATATCTGGACAGTACACAGATACGCAGTATTTT. Translating gives CASSISGQYTDTQYF.

The V and J genes are TRBV7-9 and TRBJ2-6, with 7 bases fitting TRBD2. The CDR3 has 17 amino acids. With V trimmed by 5 bases and J by 2 bases, 9 bases remained unmatched. The germline V gene has CDR1 SEHNR and CDR2 FQNEAQ (reference sequence). CDR3 nucleotide sequence: TGTGCCAGCAGCGGGACTGGGAGGGTCGCTGGGGCCAACGTCCTGACTTTC. Amino acid sequence: CASSGTGRVAGANVLTF.

A few counts support this clone. The junction differs from germline at one of its ends, possibly a read error. The J gene is TRBJ2-3, the V gene TRBV10-3, with D maybe TRBD2 (5 bases). Germline assignment: CDR1 ENHRY and CDR2 SYGVKD. This CDR3 has 13 residues. CDR3 loop: CAISESTRIAPGF. CDR3 coding DNA: TGTGCCATCAGTGAGTCTACAAGGATAGCCCCGGGGTTT.

The rearrangement joins TRBV7-2 to TRBJ1-1, with D tentatively TRBD1 (6 bases). CDR3 length: 13 residues. V lost 5 bases and J lost 4, with 11 bases in between. Germline V gene sequence: CDR1 SGHTA, CDR2 FQGNSA. DNA of the CDR3: TGTGCCAGCAGCCCAACCAGGGGCACTGAAGCTTTCTTT. Amino acid sequence: CASSPTRGTEAFF.

This chain links TRBV9 with TRBJ2-7; 8 bases line up with TRBD2. V was pared by 0 bases and J by 4 bases, with 9 bases of the junction left unmatched. The V gene's germline CDR1 is SGDLS and CDR2 YYNGEE. This CDR3 is built from 16 residues. As DNA, the CDR3 is TGTGCCAGCAGCGTAGGTGGTAGCGGGATTCTATACGAGCAGTACTTC. The encoded protein is CASSVGGSGILYEQYF.

V and J are TRBV5-1 and TRBJ2-7, with D unresolved. The V end was cut by 0 bases, the J end by 3 bases, with 10 bases between. The length of the CDR3 is 14 residues. Germline assignment: CDR1 SGHRS and CDR2 YFSETQ. Written as DNA, the CDR3 is TGCGCCAGCAGCTTGGCTGCGGTAGGCTACGAGCAGTACTTC. Its protein is CASSLAAVGYEQYF.

Worth noting for this clone: One junction end disagrees with the germline gene, perhaps due to a read error. V usage is TRBV7-3 and J usage is TRBJ1-1; D not certain. The CDR3 totals 15 residues. Germline values: CDR1 SGHTA, CDR2 FQGTGA. In nucleotides, the CDR3 is TGTGCCAGCAGCTTAGGAGTCAATAGGAACACTGAAGCTTCCTTT. It translates to CASSLGVNRNTEASF.

The gene calls are TRBV7-2 and TRBJ2-5, with TRBD2 matching over 16 bases. CDR1 and CDR2 from the germline V gene are SGHTA and FQGNSA. This CDR3 contains 17 residues. J gave up 9 bases and V 4 bases, and 11 bases lay outside the gene matches. Here the CDR3 reads CASSSPGTSGRAAAQYF. CDR3 nucleotides: TGTGCCAGCAGCTCCCCCGGGACTAGCGGGAGGGCGGCGGCCCAGTACTTC.

CDR3 bases: TGTGCCAGCAGTGAATCCACCCGGGACAGGGATTATCAGCCCCAGCATTTT. This gives the protein CASSESTRDRDYQPQHF. The chain combines TRBV6-1 with TRBJ1-5, with 9 bases identical to TRBD1. The CDR3 runs to 17 residues. J gave up 5 bases and V 2 bases, and 10 bases lay outside the gene matches. Germline CDR1 MNHNS, CDR2 SASEGT.

The chain is built from TRBV4-1 and TRBJ2-3; 8 bases are a match to TRBD2. The CDR3 extends over 18 amino acids. Trimming took 2 bases from V and 4 from J; bases not matched to a gene: 14. CDR1 is MGHRA and CDR2 is YSYEKL in the germline V gene. The CDR3 is CASSQPGGEAGAADTQYF. DNA for the CDR3: TGCGCCAGCAGCCAACCCGGGGGGGAAGCGGGAGCGGCAGATACGCAGTATTTT.

There are a few counts of this clone. The chain carries TRBV16 and TRBJ1-1, with TRBD1 matching 8 bases. The CDR3 covers 16 residues. V shed 4 bases and J 3 bases; nucleotides not matched to a gene: 10. Germline CDR1 KGHSY, CDR2 FQNENV. Here the CDR3 DNA reads TGTGCCAGCAGCCCCCATAGGGCAGGGGGCTACACTGAAGCTTTCTTT. Translating it yields CASSPHRAGGYTEAFF.

The chain employs TRBV18 and TRBJ2-3; 15 nucleotides align to TRBD2. The CDR3 extends over 19 amino acids. V lost 1 base to trimming and J lost 3 bases; unmatched junction nucleotides: 8. CDR1 and CDR2 from the germline V gene are KGHSH and LQKENI. The CDR3 is CASSPLRTSGREGTDTQYF. As DNA, the CDR3 is TGTGCCAGCTCACCACTTCGGACTAGCGGGAGGGAGGGGACAGATACGCAGTATTTT.

The gene calls are TRBV27 and TRBJ2-5; a possible D gene is TRBD1 (6 bases). The DNA end favors TRBJ2-7, so the J call may be wrong. CDR1 and CDR2 (germline): MNHEY, SMNVEV (reference sequence). The CDR3 runs 14 residues. CDR3 in amino acids: CASGSKSGGSEQYF. In DNA, the CDR3 is TGTGCCAGCGGGTCCAAAAGTGGGGGCTCCGAGCAGTACTTC.

The chain employs TRBV6-4 and TRBJ2-1; 12 bases align to TRBD2. From germline, CDR1 is MRHNA and CDR2 SNTAGT. V lost 2 bases, J lost 0 bases, and 2 bases stayed unmatched. The CDR3 extends over 17 amino acids. The CDR3 spells CASSDTSGRSSYNEQFF. The CDR3 DNA reads as TGTGCCAGCAGTGACACTAGCGGGAGGAGCTCCTACAATGAGCAGTTCTTC.

The chain carries TRBV21-1 and TRBJ2-3; the DNA was not used to check the table's D call, TRBD2. TRBV21-1 has pseudogene status. There are 19 residues in the CDR3. CDR3 nucleotides: TGTGCCAGCAGCAACGGACTAGCGGGAGAATTTACGATCGGAGATACGCAGTATTTT. As protein: CASSNGLAGEFTIGDTQYF.

The sample holds a few counts of this clone. The chain recombines TRBV5-1 with TRBJ2-3, with 9 positions matching TRBD1. The CDR3 extends over 15 amino acids. Germline CDR1 SGHRS, CDR2 YFSETQ. The V segment lost 8 bases and the J segment 1 base; nucleotides outside the gene matches: 8. The CDR3: CARLQGARGTDTQYF. As DNA, the CDR3 is TGCGCCAGGCTACAGGGGGCTAGGGGCACAGATACGCAGTATTTT.